This T cell receptor (beta chain) appears in the sequencing data of a study of blood T cell repertoires in COVID-19. Study at large: Material from acute and convalescent COVID-19 was sourced from the United States, Italy and Spain. In each case, the material was cDNA or gDNA derived from T cells, B-cell-depleted T cells, or PBMCs.

Germline V gene data show CDR1 as MRHNA and CDR2 as SNTAGT. The CDR3 spans 12 amino acids, including both terminal residues. Sequencing was performed with immunoSEQ multiplex PCR; in TCRdb, only in-frame clones are kept and a portion is missing. The sample shows a few hundred thousand clones, more than 75% of them seen only once. As regards this clone: Here the CDR3 omits its conserved ending phenylalanine or tryptophan, so a read error is the likely source. It is unclear where the CDR3 begins or ends on the DNA, so no DNA is shown, and the CDR3 is as TCRdb lists it.

The source material was peripheral blood. The V and J genes are TRBV6-4 and TRBJ1-3; the table's D call of TRBD1 was not tested on the DNA. The TCR sequence derives from a woman aged 45-59 years with acute or convalescent COVID-19. CDR3 sequence reads: CARTHRDTRRRG.